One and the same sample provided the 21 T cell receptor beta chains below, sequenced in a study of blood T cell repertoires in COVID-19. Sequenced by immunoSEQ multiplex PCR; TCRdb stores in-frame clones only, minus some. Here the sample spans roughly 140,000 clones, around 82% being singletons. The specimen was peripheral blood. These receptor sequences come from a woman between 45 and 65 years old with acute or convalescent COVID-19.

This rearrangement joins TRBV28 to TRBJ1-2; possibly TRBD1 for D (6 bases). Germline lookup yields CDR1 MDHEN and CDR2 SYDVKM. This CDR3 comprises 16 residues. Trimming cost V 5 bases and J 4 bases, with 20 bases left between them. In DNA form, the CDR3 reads TGTGCCAGCAGTCCCATAAGTACAGGGTCCTTCTATGGCTACACCTTC. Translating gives CASSPISTGSFYGYTF.

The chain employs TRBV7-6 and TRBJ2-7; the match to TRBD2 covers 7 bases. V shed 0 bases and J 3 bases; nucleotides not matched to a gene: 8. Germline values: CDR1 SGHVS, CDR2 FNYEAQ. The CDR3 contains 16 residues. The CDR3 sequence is CASSLAGGGTLYEQYF. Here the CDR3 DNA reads TGTGCCAGCAGCTTAGCTGGCGGGGGTACCCTCTACGAGCAGTACTTC.

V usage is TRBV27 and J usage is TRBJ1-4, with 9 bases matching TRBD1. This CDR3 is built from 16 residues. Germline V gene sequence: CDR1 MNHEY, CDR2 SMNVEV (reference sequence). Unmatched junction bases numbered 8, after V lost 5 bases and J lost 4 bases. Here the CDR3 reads CASSNPTGGNNEKLFF. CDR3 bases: TGTGCCAGCAGTAACCCGACAGGGGGTAATAATGAAAAACTGTTTTTT.

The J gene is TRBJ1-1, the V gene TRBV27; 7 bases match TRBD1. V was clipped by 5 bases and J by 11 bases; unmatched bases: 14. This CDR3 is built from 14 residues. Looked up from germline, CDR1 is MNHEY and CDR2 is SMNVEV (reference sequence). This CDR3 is CASSAMAGGRGAFF. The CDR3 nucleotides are TGTGCCAGCAGTGCGATGGCAGGGGGAAGAGGGGCTTTCTTT.

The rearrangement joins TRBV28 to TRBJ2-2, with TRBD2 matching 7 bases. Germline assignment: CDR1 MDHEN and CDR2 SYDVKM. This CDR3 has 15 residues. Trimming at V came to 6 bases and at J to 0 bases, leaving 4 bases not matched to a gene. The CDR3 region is CASRSSGTNTGELFF. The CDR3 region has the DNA TGTGCCAGCAGGTCAAGCGGGACGAACACCGGGGAGCTGTTTTTT.

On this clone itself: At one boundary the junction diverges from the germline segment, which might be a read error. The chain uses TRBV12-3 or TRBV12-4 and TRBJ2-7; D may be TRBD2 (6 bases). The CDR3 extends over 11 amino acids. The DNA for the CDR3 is TGTGCCAGCAGTTTCGGAGGGGAGCTGTACTTC. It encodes CASSFGGELYF.

Written as DNA, the CDR3 is TGTGCCAGCAGCGTAGGTCTAGCGGGGGGCGTCATTACTAATGAGCAGTTCTTC. Amino acid sequence: CASSVGLAGGVITNEQFF. The chain joins TRBV9 to TRBJ2-1; the match to TRBD2 covers 11 bases. The CDR3 runs to 18 residues. The J segment lost 7 bases and the V segment lost 0 bases, leaving 12 bases of the junction unmatched. From germline, CDR1 is SGDLS and CDR2 YYNGEE.

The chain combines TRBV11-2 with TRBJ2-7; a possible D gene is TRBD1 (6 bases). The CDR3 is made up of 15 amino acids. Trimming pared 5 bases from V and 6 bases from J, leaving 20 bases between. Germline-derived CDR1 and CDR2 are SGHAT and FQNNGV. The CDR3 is CASSARGPTVVEQYF. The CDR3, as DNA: TGTGCCAGCAGCGCCAGGGGACCAACTGTTGTCGAGCAGTACTTC.

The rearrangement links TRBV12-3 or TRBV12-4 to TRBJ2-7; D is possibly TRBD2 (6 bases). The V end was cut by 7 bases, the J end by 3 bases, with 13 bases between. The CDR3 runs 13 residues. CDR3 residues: CASTPGSGYEQYF. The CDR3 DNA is TGTGCCAGCACGCCGGGTAGCGGCTACGAGCAGTACTTC.

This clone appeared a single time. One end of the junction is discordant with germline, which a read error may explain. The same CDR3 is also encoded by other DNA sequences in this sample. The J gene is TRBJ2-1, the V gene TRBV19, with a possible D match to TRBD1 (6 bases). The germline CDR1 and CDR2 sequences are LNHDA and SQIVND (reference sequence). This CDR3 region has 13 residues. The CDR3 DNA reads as TGTGCCAGTAATCAGGGGTTCTACAATGAACAGTTCTTC. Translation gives CASNQGFYNEQFF.

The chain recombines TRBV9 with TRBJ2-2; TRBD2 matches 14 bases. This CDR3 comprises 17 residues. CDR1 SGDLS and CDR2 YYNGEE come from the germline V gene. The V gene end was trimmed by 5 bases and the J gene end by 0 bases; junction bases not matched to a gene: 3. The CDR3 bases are TGTGCCAGCAGAAGGACTAGCGGGGGGACGAACACCGGGGAGCTGTTTTTT. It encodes CASRRTSGGTNTGELFF.

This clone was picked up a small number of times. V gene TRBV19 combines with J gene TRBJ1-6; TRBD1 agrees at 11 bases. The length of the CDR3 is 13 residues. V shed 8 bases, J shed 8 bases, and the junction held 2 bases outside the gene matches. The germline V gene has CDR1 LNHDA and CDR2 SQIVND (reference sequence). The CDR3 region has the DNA TGTGCCAGTGGGGACAGGGGGGATTCACCCCTCCACTTT. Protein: CASGDRGDSPLHF.

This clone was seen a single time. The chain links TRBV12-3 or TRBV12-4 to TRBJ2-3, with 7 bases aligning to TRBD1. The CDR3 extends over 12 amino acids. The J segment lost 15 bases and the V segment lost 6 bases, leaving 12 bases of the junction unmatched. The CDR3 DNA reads TGTGCCAGCAGGACAACCCGGGACAGATCCTATTTT. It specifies CASRTTRDRSYF.

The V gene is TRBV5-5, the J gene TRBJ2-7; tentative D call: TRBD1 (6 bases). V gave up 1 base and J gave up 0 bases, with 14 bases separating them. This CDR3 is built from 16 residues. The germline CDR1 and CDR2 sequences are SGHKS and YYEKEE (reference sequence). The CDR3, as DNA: TGTGCCAGCAGCTTGCCCCAGGACAGAGACTCCTACGAGCAGTACTTC. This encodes CASSLPQDRDSYEQYF.

The CDR3 reads CASSYGGFAEAFF. CDR3 nucleotides: TGTGCCAGCAGTTACGGGGGGTTCGCTGAAGCTTTCTTT. The rearrangement links TRBV6-5 to TRBJ1-1, with a tentative D call TRBD1 (5 bases). Germline V gene data show CDR1 as MNHEY and CDR2 as SVGAGI. Trimming shortened V by 2 bases and J by 6 bases, and 10 bases separated the two germline ends. The CDR3 covers 13 residues.

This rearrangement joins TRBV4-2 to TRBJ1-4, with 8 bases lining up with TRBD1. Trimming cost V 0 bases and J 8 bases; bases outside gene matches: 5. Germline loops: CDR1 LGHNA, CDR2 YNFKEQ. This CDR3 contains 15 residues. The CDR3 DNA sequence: TGTGCCAGCAGCCAAGATCAGGGGGCTCGAGAAAAACTGTTTTTT. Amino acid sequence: CASSQDQGAREKLFF.

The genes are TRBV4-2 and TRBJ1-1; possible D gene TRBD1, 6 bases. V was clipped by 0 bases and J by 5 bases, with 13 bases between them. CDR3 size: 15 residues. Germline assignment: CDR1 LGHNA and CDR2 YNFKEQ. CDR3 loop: CASSQEGGRRTEAFF. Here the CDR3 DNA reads TGTGCCAGCAGCCAAGAGGGGGGGCGGAGGACTGAAGCTTTCTTT.

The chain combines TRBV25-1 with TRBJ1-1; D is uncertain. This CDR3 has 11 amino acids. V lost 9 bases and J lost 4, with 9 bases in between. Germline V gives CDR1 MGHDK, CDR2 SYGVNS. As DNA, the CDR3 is TGTGCCAGTGGAGGAAGCACTGAAGCTTTCTTT. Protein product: CASGGSTEAFF. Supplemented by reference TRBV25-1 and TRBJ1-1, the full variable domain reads EADIYQTPRYLVIGTGKKITLECSQTMGHDKMYWYQQDPGMELHLIHYSYGVNSTEKGDLSSESTVSRIRTEHFPLTLESARPSHTSQYLCASGGSTEAFFGQGTRLTVV.

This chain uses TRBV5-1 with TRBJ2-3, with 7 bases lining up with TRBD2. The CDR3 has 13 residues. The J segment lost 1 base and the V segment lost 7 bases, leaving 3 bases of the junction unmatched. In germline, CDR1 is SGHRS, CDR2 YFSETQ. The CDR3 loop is CASGREGTDTQYF. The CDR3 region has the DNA TGCGCCAGCGGGAGGGAGGGCACAGATACGCAGTATTTT. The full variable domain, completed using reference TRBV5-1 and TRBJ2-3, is KAGVTQTPRYLIKTRGQQVTLSCSPISGHRSVSWYQQTPGQGLQFLFEYFSETQRNKGNFPGRFSGRQFSNSRSEMNVSTLELGDSALYLCASGREGTDTQYFGPGTRLTVL.

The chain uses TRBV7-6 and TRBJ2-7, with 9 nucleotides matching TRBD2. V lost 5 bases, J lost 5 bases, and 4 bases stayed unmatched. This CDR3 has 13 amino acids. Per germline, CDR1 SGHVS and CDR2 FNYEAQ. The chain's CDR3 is CASSRGGADEQYF. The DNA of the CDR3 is TGTGCCAGCAGCCGCGGGGGGGCGGACGAGCAGTACTTC.

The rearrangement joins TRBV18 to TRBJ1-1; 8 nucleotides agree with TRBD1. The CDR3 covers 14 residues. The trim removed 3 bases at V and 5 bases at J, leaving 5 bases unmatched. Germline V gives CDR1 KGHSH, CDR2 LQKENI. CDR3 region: CASSPATGATEAFF. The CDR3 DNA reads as TGTGCCAGCTCACCCGCGACAGGGGCTACTGAAGCTTTCTTT.